One T cell receptor (beta chain) is described in this entry. Building of the TCR beta libraries involved iRepertoire HTBI primers and Arm-PCR of CDR3 regions. TCRdb reanalysed the multiplex PCR reads using MiXCR and keeps one entry per CDR3 protein. The sample consists of roughly 500,000 distinct CDR3 sequences, around an eighth of them appearing once. As for time point: newly diagnosed GD, antithyroid drugs for less than 3 months. From RNA extracted from PBMCs, the TCR library was made. This entry belongs to a study of regulatory T cells in long-lasting Graves disease. This CDR3 comprises 15 residues. Germline V lookup: CDR1 LGHDT, CDR2 YNNKEL (reference sequence). J was trimmed by 10 bases and V by 4 bases; bases with no gene match: 13. The same sample was also studied in work on T cells in Graves' hyperthyroidism and ophthalmopathy.

The sequencing used peripheral blood mononuclear cells (PBMCs), collected at new diagnosis, from a patient treated with antithyroid drugs. J is TRBJ2-1 and V is TRBV3-1; 7 bases are shared with TRBD1. The receptor was isolated from a man aged 25 to 40 with Graves disease. CDR3 sequence reads: CASSPSGTASYEQFF. In DNA form, the CDR3 reads TGTGCCAGCAGCCCCTCGGGGACAGCGTCCTACGAGCAGTTCTTC.